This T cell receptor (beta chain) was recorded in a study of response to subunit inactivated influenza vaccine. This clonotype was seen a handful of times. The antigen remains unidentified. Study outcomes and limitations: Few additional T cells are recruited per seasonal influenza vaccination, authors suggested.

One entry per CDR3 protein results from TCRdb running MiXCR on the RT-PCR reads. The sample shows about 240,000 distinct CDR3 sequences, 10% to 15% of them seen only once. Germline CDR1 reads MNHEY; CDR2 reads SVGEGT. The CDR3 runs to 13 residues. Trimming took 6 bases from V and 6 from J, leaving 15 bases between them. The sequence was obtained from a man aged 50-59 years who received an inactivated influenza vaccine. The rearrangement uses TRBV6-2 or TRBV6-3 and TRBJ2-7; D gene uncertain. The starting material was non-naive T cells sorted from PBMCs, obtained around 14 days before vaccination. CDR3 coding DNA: TGTGCCAGCAGCCCCCGAGTGGTCGGCGAGCAGTACTTC. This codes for CASSPRVVGEQYF.